This T cell receptor beta chain was recorded in a study of neurological immune-mediated disorders. TCRdb used MiXCR to reprocess the 5' RACE reads, holding one entry per CDR3 protein. The table lists 67,000 or so distinct CDR3 sequences, roughly an eighth of them singletons. Indicated time point: longitudinal time-point 1 (baseline). In this sample, this clonotype turned up many times. What was sequenced was PBMCs. The sequence came from a female donor with HTLV-1-associated myelopathy (HAM/TSP).

This CDR3 is CASSQRLGGRETQYF. CDR3 nucleotides: TGTGCCAGCAGCCAACGACTGGGTGGGCGAGAGACCCAGTACTTC. The chain uses TRBV7-2 and TRBJ2-5; no clear D. The length of the CDR3 is 15 residues. The germline gives CDR1 SGHTA, CDR2 FQGNSA. The germline V and J ends were trimmed by 5 bases and 4 bases, with 17 bases remaining between them.